The 3 T cell receptor beta chains below come from one sample, sequenced in a study of cytomegalovirus exposure and HLA in healthy donors. The PCR employed 60 Vbeta primers together with 13 Jbeta primers. Sequenced by immunoSEQ multiplex PCR; TCRdb stores in-frame clones only, minus some. The sample includes roughly 150,000 clones, over 80% of them seen just once. The material sequenced was PBMCs. The origin of the receptors is a male donor in good health and CMV-seronegative.

The genes are TRBV19 and TRBJ2-3; 12 nucleotides line up with TRBD2. J was trimmed by 10 bases and V by 3 bases; bases with no gene match: 8. The CDR3 loop spans 15 amino acids. Germline V gene data show CDR1 as LNHDA and CDR2 as SQIVND (reference sequence). The CDR3 sequence: CASSILAGGQVAQYF. In nucleotides, the CDR3 is TGTGCCAGTAGTATTCTAGCGGGGGGGCAAGTTGCGCAGTATTTT.

The rearrangement uses TRBV6-4 and TRBJ2-3; 8 positions agree with TRBD2. V was pared by 2 bases and J by 3 bases, with 4 bases of the junction left unmatched. Germline V gene sequence: CDR1 MRHNA, CDR2 SNTAGT. The CDR3 covers 15 residues. The CDR3 bases are TGTGCCAGCAGTGACCAAGCGGGGGCTACAGATACGCAGTATTTT. The encoded protein is CASSDQAGATDTQYF.

The chain couples TRBV5-4 to TRBJ1-6; 8 bases match TRBD1. Losses at the gene ends were 5 bases for V and 2 bases for J; bases not matched to a gene: 6. Germline V gives CDR1 SGHNT, CDR2 YYREEE (reference sequence). This CDR3 contains 16 residues. The CDR3 spells CASRTGQGTYNSPLHF. The CDR3 nucleotides are TGTGCCAGCAGGACCGGACAGGGAACCTATAATTCACCCCTCCACTTT.